The 14 T cell receptor beta chains in this list originate from one sample, sequenced in a study of T cell responses to AZD1222 COVID-19 vaccine. Libraries were prepared by immunoSEQ multiplex PCR; TCRdb keeps only in-frame clonotypes and omits some of them. The data hold about 130,000 clones, with over 90% observed a single time. The starting material was peripheral blood, obtained on day 0 of AZD1222 vaccination. These TCRs come from an adult in good health.

This chain uses TRBV27 with TRBJ2-3, with a possible D match to TRBD2 (6 bases). The CDR3 spans 18 residues. Between the trimmed V and J ends, which lost 2 bases and 0 bases, there was a span of 18 bases. Per the germline V gene, CDR1 is MNHEY and CDR2 is SMNVEV (reference sequence). The DNA of the CDR3 is TGTGCCAGCAGTTTAGGGGGGACCCGCGGTGCTAGCACAGATACGCAGTATTTT. As protein: CASSLGGTRGASTDTQYF.

This clone has a handful of counts. V usage is TRBV27 and J usage is TRBJ1-2; D is unresolved. V was cut by 5 bases and J by 7 bases, with 20 bases left in between. From germline, CDR1 is MNHEY and CDR2 SMNVEV (reference sequence). This CDR3 spans 15 amino acids. CDR3 sequence: CASSPLPRGMGGYTF. CDR3 in DNA: TGTGCCAGCAGTCCCCTCCCCCGAGGGATGGGTGGCTACACCTTC.

This rearrangement joins TRBV18 to TRBJ1-1; D gene ambiguous. With 1 base removed from V and 0 bases from J, the gap between germline ends came to 9 bases. The CDR3 totals 15 residues. Per the germline V gene, CDR1 is KGHSH and CDR2 is LQKENI. The CDR3 here is CASSPQGNMNTEAFF. The CDR3 DNA reads TGTGCCAGCTCACCACAAGGGAACATGAACACTGAAGCTTTCTTT.

The V call is TRBV2, the J call TRBJ1-5, with D maybe TRBD1 (6 bases). Trimming removed 4 bases at V and 1 base at J, with 8 bases between. CDR1 and CDR2 (germline): SNHLY, FYNNEI. The CDR3 contains 14 residues. This CDR3 is CASSGTVSNQPQHF. Written as DNA, the CDR3 is TGTGCCAGCAGTGGGACAGTCAGCAATCAGCCCCAGCATTTT.

V usage is TRBV18 and J usage is TRBJ2-1; 7 bases fit TRBD2. The CDR3 extends over 14 amino acids. Germline V gene data show CDR1 as KGHSH and CDR2 as LQKENI. V was clipped by 0 bases and J by 8 bases; unmatched bases: 4. The CDR3 loop reads CASSPPGGSYEQFF. CDR3 sequence (DNA): TGTGCCAGCTCACCACCGGGCGGGAGCTATGAGCAGTTCTTC.

The V gene is TRBV7-6, the J gene TRBJ1-1, with a possible D match to TRBD1 (6 bases). CDR1 is SGHVS and CDR2 is FNYEAQ in the germline V gene. The V end was cut by 4 bases, the J end by 4 bases, with 19 bases between. The CDR3 is 16 amino acids. In DNA form, the CDR3 reads TGTGCCAGCAGCTCCCCGACAGGAGGTGGTATCACTGAAGCTTTCTTT. Its translation is CASSSPTGGGITEAFF.

The chain uses TRBV10-1 and TRBJ2-3, with no clear D. This CDR3 has 13 amino acids. Germline V lookup: CDR1 WNHNN, CDR2 SYGVQD (reference sequence). Trimming left V 7 bases short and J 4 bases short, with 12 bases between. The CDR3 sequence: CASIKGNSDTQYF. CDR3 DNA sequence: TGCGCCAGCATTAAAGGGAATTCAGATACGCAGTATTTT.

The chain is built from TRBV30 and TRBJ1-5; D gene unclear. The germline V gene encodes CDR1 GTSNPN and CDR2 SVGIG (reference sequence). The CDR3 runs to 13 residues. Trimming pared 2 bases from V and 4 bases from J, leaving 9 bases between. CDR3 sequence reads: CAWSSGVNQPQHF. The DNA for the CDR3 is TGTGCCTGGAGTTCAGGAGTGAATCAGCCCCAGCATTTT.

V usage is TRBV7-2 and J usage is TRBJ2-3, with D unclear. The CDR3 runs to 11 residues. Germline V CDR1 and CDR2: SGHTA, FQGNSA. V was shortened by 5 bases and J by 6 bases, with 6 bases between the two germline ends. CDR3 nucleotide sequence: TGTGCCAGCAGCCCTTGGGATACGCAGTATTTT. This codes for CASSPWDTQYF.

This rearrangement joins TRBV4-2 to TRBJ2-1; weak D call: TRBD2 (5 bases). Trimming cost V 0 bases and J 0 bases, with 12 bases left between them. This CDR3 spans 17 amino acids. Germline V gene sequence: CDR1 LGHNA, CDR2 YNFKEQ. In nucleotides, the CDR3 is TGTGCCAGCAGCCAAGAACGGTGGGAGAGCTCCTACAATGAGCAGTTCTTC. This sequence encodes CASSQERWESSYNEQFF.

This clone appeared once. The chain uses TRBV18 and TRBJ2-7; D tentatively reads TRBD1 or TRBD2 (5 bases each). The V end lost 3 bases, the J end lost 3 bases, and 9 bases lay between the germline ends. This CDR3 has 13 residues. Germline CDR1 KGHSH, CDR2 LQKENI. Written as DNA, the CDR3 is TGTGCCAGCTCACCTCTGGGGGACTACGAGCAGTACTTC. It translates to CASSPLGDYEQYF.

The V gene is TRBV12-3 or TRBV12-4, the J gene TRBJ2-5; D is perhaps TRBD2 (6 bases). V was shortened by 8 bases and J by 5 bases, with 15 bases between the two germline ends. The CDR3 length is 13 residues. This CDR3 reads CASGRQVWETQYF. CDR3 DNA sequence: TGTGCCAGCGGGAGGCAGGTATGGGAGACCCAGTACTTC.

The rearrangement joins TRBV4-1 to TRBJ2-7; TRBD2 matches at 9 bases. Germline CDR1 MGHRA, CDR2 YSYEKL. The CDR3 runs 18 residues. V dropped 0 bases and J dropped 3; count of bases not matched to a gene: 12. CDR3 in DNA: TGCGCCAGCAGCCAAGAAGCCGAGGCTAGCGGGGCCTTCTACGAGCAGTACTTC. Translating gives CASSQEAEASGAFYEQYF.

The chain joins TRBV27 to TRBJ1-5, with a tentative D call TRBD1 (5 bases). The germline V gene encodes CDR1 MNHEY and CDR2 SMNVEV (reference sequence). The CDR3 covers 12 residues. V gave up 9 bases and J gave up 1 base, with 7 bases separating them. CDR3 coding DNA: TGTGCCAGGGGGGGGAGCAATCAGCCCCAGCATTTT. Amino acid sequence: CARGGSNQPQHF.